These 19 T cell receptor beta chains were all obtained from the same sample, sequenced in a study of CD8 T cell repertoires and HIV-1 epitope variants. These receptors' antigens are unknown. Clones were read by immunoSEQ multiplex PCR, and TCRdb kept only the in-frame ones, dropping some. The table lists several thousand clones, about two thirds of them singletons, with 35% to 55% in the top ten. Sequences were obtained from cultured CD8+ T cells derived from PBMCs. These TCRs come from a male donor with HIV.

The CDR3 DNA is TGTGCCAGCAGCGTCGACAGCTACAATGAGCAGTTCTTC. Encoded protein: CASSVDSYNEQFF. V is TRBV7-3 and J is TRBJ2-1; D might be TRBD1 (5 bases). The V gene lost 5 bases and the J gene lost 3 bases, with 8 bases spanning the gap. CDR3 length equals 13 residues. The germline V gene encodes CDR1 SGHTA and CDR2 FQGTGA.

The V gene is TRBV7-3, the J gene TRBJ1-5; D remains ambiguous. CDR3 size: 14 residues. Per the germline V gene, CDR1 is SGHTA and CDR2 is FQGTGA. Trimming removed 5 bases from V and 0 bases from J, with 8 bases in between. The chain's CDR3 is CASSTRNSNQPQHF. CDR3 nucleotide sequence: TGTGCCAGCAGCACCCGGAATAGCAATCAGCCCCAGCATTTT. The entire variable domain, with the rest obtained from reference TRBV7-3 and TRBJ1-5, is as follows: GAGVSQTPSNKVTEKGKYVELRCDPISGHTALYWYRQSLGQGPEFLIYFQGTGAADDSGLPNDRFFAVRPEGSVSTLKIQRTERGDSAVYLCASSTRNSNQPQHFGDGTRLSIL.

J is TRBJ2-2 and V is TRBV4-1, with D maybe TRBD2 (7 bases). Germline CDR1 reads MGHRA; CDR2 reads YSYEKL. The CDR3 sequence is 16 residues long. The V end lost 2 bases, the J end lost 2 bases, and 12 bases lay between the germline ends. The CDR3 reads CASSQREGHNTGELFF. CDR3 bases: TGCGCCAGCAGCCAAAGGGAGGGACATAACACCGGGGAGCTGTTTTTT.

This sequence joins TRBV6-1 and TRBJ2-3; perhaps TRBD2 as D (6 bases). The CDR3 extends over 14 amino acids. Trimming stripped 11 bases from V and 0 bases from J, with 15 bases between. Germline V gene data show CDR1 as MNHNS and CDR2 as SASEGT. This CDR3 reads CASQDYPSTDTQYF. Written as DNA, the CDR3 is TGTGCCTCCCAGGACTACCCTAGCACAGATACGCAGTATTTT.

This chain joins TRBV13 and TRBJ2-1, with 10 bases identical to TRBD2. CDR3 size: 16 residues. Germline values: CDR1 PRHDT, CDR2 FYEKMQ (reference sequence). The V gene end was trimmed by 5 bases and the J gene end by 7 bases; junction bases not matched to a gene: 11. The CDR3 here is CASSISGRDMLNEQFF. CDR3 DNA: TGTGCCAGCAGCATCAGCGGGAGGGACATGTTGAATGAGCAGTTCTTC. The full variable domain, completed using reference TRBV13 and TRBJ2-1, is AAGVIQSPRHLIKEKRETATLKCYPIPRHDTVYWYQQGPGQDPQFLISFYEKMQSDKGSIPDRFSAQQFSDYHSELNMSSLELGDSALYFCASSISGRDMLNEQFFGPGTRLTVL.

V gene TRBV28 combines with J gene TRBJ1-2; 8 bases match TRBD1. After removal of 3 bases from V and 4 bases from J, the junction contained 7 bases not matched to a gene. Germline V CDR1 and CDR2: MDHEN, SYDVKM. The length of the CDR3 is 15 residues. CDR3: CASSFPGQGRYGYTF. In DNA, the CDR3 is TGTGCCAGCAGTTTCCCCGGACAGGGCCGCTATGGCTACACCTTC.

V gene TRBV7-3 combines with J gene TRBJ2-5; no definite D call. Per the germline V gene, CDR1 is SGHTA and CDR2 is FQGTGA. V dropped 5 bases and J dropped 5 bases, with 12 bases sitting between them. The CDR3 has 13 residues. CDR3 region: CASSLIVGETQYF. The CDR3 DNA reads as TGTGCCAGCAGCCTAATAGTGGGCGAGACCCAGTACTTC.

This clone was found a few times. The rearrangement uses TRBV9 and TRBJ2-3; D is possibly TRBD1 (6 bases). The CDR3 runs to 18 residues. The germline V gene encodes CDR1 SGDLS and CDR2 YYNGEE. V was shortened by 4 bases and J by 4 bases, with 25 bases between the two germline ends. CDR3 region: CASSMPGPGQISADTQYF. The CDR3 DNA reads TGTGCCAGCAGCATGCCCGGTCCCGGACAGATATCTGCAGATACGCAGTATTTT.

Written as DNA, the CDR3 is TGTGCCAGCAGTCCCATTGGGACAGGGGTGATTTCCACTGAAGCTTTCTTT. Translating it yields CASSPIGTGVISTEAFF. This sequence joins TRBV28 and TRBJ1-1; TRBD1 matches 10 bases. The CDR3 loop spans 17 amino acids. V lost 5 bases and J lost 4; bases outside the gene matches: 13. Germline CDR1 reads MDHEN; CDR2 reads SYDVKM.

This chain links TRBV28 with TRBJ1-2, with D uncertain. The V gene's germline CDR1 is MDHEN and CDR2 SYDVKM. The length of the CDR3 is 15 residues. V was pared by 2 bases and J by 0 bases, with 10 bases between. CDR3: CASSLVTEANYGYTF. The CDR3 coding sequence is TGTGCCAGCAGTTTAGTCACGGAGGCTAACTATGGCTACACCTTC.

This rearrangement joins TRBV7-6 to TRBJ2-5; TRBD2 matches 13 bases. Per the germline V gene, CDR1 is SGHVS and CDR2 is FNYEAQ. CDR3 length equals 18 residues. V dropped 4 bases and J dropped 4; count of bases not matched to a gene: 12. CDR3 DNA: TGTGCCAGCAGCTACTTACCGGGGGGACTAGCGGGGTCAGAGACCCAGTACTTC. Its protein is CASSYLPGGLAGSETQYF.

V gene TRBV7-8 combines with J gene TRBJ2-7; TRBD1 is a possible D gene (6 bases). Germline V lookup: CDR1 SGHVS, CDR2 FQNEAQ. The ends were cut back, 1 base at V and 3 bases at J, with 7 bases in the middle. CDR3 length: 13 residues. The CDR3 here is CASSLGGGYEQYF. CDR3 nucleotides: TGTGCCAGCAGCTTAGGAGGGGGCTACGAGCAGTACTTC.

This clone came up a few times. The chain links TRBV19 to TRBJ2-1; D perhaps matches TRBD1 (6 bases). The germline CDR1 and CDR2 sequences are LNHDA and SQIVND (reference sequence). Trimming took off 5 bases at V and 8 bases at J, with 13 bases between the two ends. The CDR3 extends over 13 amino acids. The CDR3 loop reads CASSPSGVHEQFF. CDR3 coding DNA: TGTGCCAGTAGTCCCTCAGGGGTCCATGAGCAGTTCTTC.

V gene TRBV28 combines with J gene TRBJ1-5; the D gene is possibly TRBD1 (6 bases). The CDR3 consists of 12 residues. From germline, CDR1 is MDHEN and CDR2 SYDVKM. The V and J ends lost 7 bases and 9 bases respectively, with 13 bases between them. CDR3 sequence: CASTTPRGPQHF. The CDR3, as DNA: TGTGCCAGCACCACACCCAGGGGGCCCCAGCATTTT.

The chain joins TRBV9 to TRBJ2-2; D is undetermined. Trimming shortened V by 0 bases and J by 4 bases, and 13 bases separated the two germline ends. Per the germline V gene, CDR1 is SGDLS and CDR2 is YYNGEE. The CDR3 has 16 amino acids. The DNA of the CDR3 is TGTGCCAGCAGCGTAGCAGTCCTCGAGGCCACCGGGGAGCTGTTTTTT. It encodes CASSVAVLEATGELFF.

The V gene is TRBV4-3, the J gene TRBJ2-2; D perhaps matches TRBD2 (5 bases). This CDR3 comprises 19 residues. The germline V gene encodes CDR1 LGHNA and CDR2 YSLEER. V lost 0 bases to trimming and J lost 0 bases, with 17 bases between them. Written as DNA, the CDR3 is TGCGCCAGCAGCCAAGAGAGGTCGGGGTCTCTCGCGAACACCGGGGAGCTGTTTTTT. As protein: CASSQERSGSLANTGELFF.

The chain couples TRBV5-4 to TRBJ2-1, with D perhaps given as TRBD1 or TRBD2 (5 bases each). Germline lookup yields CDR1 SGHNT and CDR2 YYREEE (reference sequence). Deletions cut 5 bases from V and 8 bases from J, with 14 bases between. The CDR3 spans 13 residues. CDR3 protein: CASSFLRGDEQFF. The CDR3 DNA reads TGTGCCAGCAGTTTCCTCAGAGGGGATGAGCAGTTCTTC.

The rearrangement links TRBV6-5 to TRBJ2-7; 10 bases agree with TRBD2. J gave up 2 bases and V 6 bases, and 7 bases lay outside the gene matches. CDR3 size: 15 residues. Germline loops: CDR1 MNHEY, CDR2 SVGAGI. Here the CDR3 reads CASRRETSGTYEQYF. The CDR3 DNA follows: TGTGCCAGCAGACGCGAAACTAGCGGGACCTACGAGCAGTACTTC.

This sequence joins TRBV11-3 and TRBJ1-1; unclear D gene. In germline, CDR1 is SGHNT, CDR2 YENEEA. V dropped 0 bases and J dropped 0 bases, with 8 bases sitting between them. The CDR3 has 15 residues. The CDR3 sequence: CASSLDGTLNTEAFF. The CDR3 DNA is TGTGCCAGCAGCTTAGATGGTACTCTGAACACTGAAGCTTTCTTT. The whole variable domain, remainder taken from reference TRBV11-3 and TRBJ1-1, is EAGVVQSPRYKIIEKKQPVAFWCNPISGHNTLYWYLQNLGQGPELLIRYENEEAVDDSQLPKDRFSAERLKGVDSTLKIQPAELGDSAVYLCASSLDGTLNTEAFFGQGTRLTVV.